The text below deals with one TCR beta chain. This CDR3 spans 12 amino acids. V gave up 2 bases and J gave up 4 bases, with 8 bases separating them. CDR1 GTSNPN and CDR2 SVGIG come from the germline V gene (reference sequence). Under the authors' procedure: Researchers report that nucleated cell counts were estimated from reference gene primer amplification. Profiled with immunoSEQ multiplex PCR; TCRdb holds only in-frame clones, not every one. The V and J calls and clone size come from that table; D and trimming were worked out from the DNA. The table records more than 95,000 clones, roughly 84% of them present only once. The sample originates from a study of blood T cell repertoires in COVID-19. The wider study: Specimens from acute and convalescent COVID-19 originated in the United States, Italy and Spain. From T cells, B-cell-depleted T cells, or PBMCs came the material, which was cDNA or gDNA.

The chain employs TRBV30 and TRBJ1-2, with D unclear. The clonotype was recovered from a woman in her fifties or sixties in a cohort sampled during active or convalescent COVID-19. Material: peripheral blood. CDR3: CAWSSLAYGYTF. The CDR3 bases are TGTGCCTGGAGTTCTCTGGCCTATGGCTACACCTTC.